These T cell receptor beta chains were read from a single sample in a study of shared clonotypes between healthy human individuals. Sequencing was performed with immunoSEQ multiplex PCR; in TCRdb, only in-frame clones are kept and a portion is missing. Among hundreds of thousands of clones, 60% to 80% were seen once, and the ten largest hold around 1.8%. Sequencing was carried out using memory CD4+ T cells sorted from blood. The receptors were gathered from a woman aged 25 to 39 in good health. The CDR3 runs from the conserved cysteine through the conserved F or W. D genes are given only for firm matches. Some rows have no size entry. The others give once, few or many, or a class for an expanded clone.

clone_size	j_call	v_call	d_call	cdr3_aa	cdr3_nt
.	TRBJ2-4	TRBV6-1	TRBD1	CASSPGQASDIQYF	TGTGCCAGCAGTCCAGGACAGGCCTCGGACATTCAGTACTTC
once	TRBJ1-4	TRBV27	.	CASSFHRATNEKLFF	TGTGCCAGCAGTTTCCACCGAGCAACTAATGAAAAACTGTTTTTT
.	TRBJ2-2	TRBV2	.	CASRQQNTGELFF	TGTGCCAGCAGGCAACAGAACACCGGGGAGCTGTTTTTT
.	TRBJ2-5	TRBV5-1	.	CASSLSAGPVETQYF	TGCGCCAGCAGCTTGTCAGCGGGCCCTGTCGAGACCCAGTACTTC
.	TRBJ2-2	TRBV4-1	.	CASSQGHDTGELFF	TGCGCCAGCAGCCAAGGTCACGACACCGGGGAGCTGTTTTTT
.	TRBJ1-1	TRBV6-1	.	CASSATEDTEAFF	TGTGCCAGCAGTGCGACAGAGGACACTGAAGCTTTCTTT
.	TRBJ1-2	TRBV10-3	TRBD1	CAISESTGGYTF	TGTGCCATCAGTGAGTCGACAGGGGGCTACACCTTC
.	TRBJ1-4	TRBV5-6	TRBD1	CASSLFRTGGINEKLFF	TGTGCCAGCAGCTTATTTAGGACAGGGGGGATTAATGAAAAACTGTTTTTT
.	TRBJ2-2	TRBV5-4	.	CASSLGTARPPGELFF	TGTGCCAGCAGCCTTGGGACGGCCCGACCGCCCGGGGAGCTGTTTTTT
.	TRBJ2-1	TRBV5-1	TRBD2	CASSFRAGVTYNEQFF	TGCGCCAGCAGCTTCCGAGCGGGAGTCACCTACAATGAGCAGTTCTTC
.	TRBJ2-2	TRBV11-3	.	CASSLDRNTGELFF	TGTGCCAGCAGCTTAGATCGGAACACCGGGGAGCTGTTTTTT
.	TRBJ1-4	TRBV4-2	.	CASSQDRTANEKLFF	TGTGCCAGCAGCCAAGATCGAACAGCGAATGAAAAACTGTTTTTT
.	TRBJ1-1	TRBV5-1	TRBD1	CASSPRQGARTEAFF	TGCGCCAGCAGCCCCCGACAGGGGGCGCGAACTGAAGCTTTCTTT
.	TRBJ1-2	TRBV29-1	.	CSVDPGYTF	TGCAGCGTTGATCCGGGCTACACCTTC
.	TRBJ2-7	TRBV15	.	CATGFDRLYEQYF	TGTGCCACCGGCTTTGACAGACTCTACGAGCAGTACTTC
.	TRBJ2-6	TRBV9	.	CASSVGGSGANVLTF	TGTGCCAGCAGCGTAGGCGGGTCTGGGGCCAACGTCCTGACTTTC
.	TRBJ1-5	TRBV6-1	.	CASTAGWTEDQPQHF	TGTGCCAGCACCGCAGGATGGACTGAGGATCAGCCCCAGCATTTT
.	TRBJ2-7	TRBV11-2	TRBD2	CASSLDPSGRYEQYF	TGTGCCAGCAGCTTAGATCCGAGCGGGAGGTACGAGCAGTACTTC